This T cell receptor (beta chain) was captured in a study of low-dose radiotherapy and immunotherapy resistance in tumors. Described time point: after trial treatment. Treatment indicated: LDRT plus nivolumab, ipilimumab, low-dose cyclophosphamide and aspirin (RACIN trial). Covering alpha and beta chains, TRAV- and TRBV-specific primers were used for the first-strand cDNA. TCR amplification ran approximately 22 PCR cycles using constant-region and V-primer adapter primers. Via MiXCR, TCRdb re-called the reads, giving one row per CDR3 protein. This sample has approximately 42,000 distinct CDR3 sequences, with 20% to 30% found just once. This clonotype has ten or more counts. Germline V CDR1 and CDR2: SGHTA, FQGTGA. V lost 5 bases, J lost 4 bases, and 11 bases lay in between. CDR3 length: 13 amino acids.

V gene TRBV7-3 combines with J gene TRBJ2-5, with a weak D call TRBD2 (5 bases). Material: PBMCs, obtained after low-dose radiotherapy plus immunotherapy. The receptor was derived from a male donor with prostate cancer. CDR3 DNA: TGTGCCAGCAGCCCTGGCCGGGGAGAGACCCAGTACTTC. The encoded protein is CASSPGRGETQYF.